The sequence of this T cell receptor (beta chain) was determined in a study of blood T cell repertoires in COVID-19. This clone is a singleton in its sample. The CDR3 runs 19 residues. Trimming at V came to 0 bases and at J to 2 bases, leaving 10 bases not matched to a gene. Germline loops: CDR1 SGDLS, CDR2 YYNGEE. Produced via immunoSEQ multiplex PCR; TCRdb's table is partial and in-frame only. The table lists around 130,000 clones, 65% to 85% of them singletons. Sequencing was performed on PBMCs or T cells enriched from blood (not recorded which). The sequence came from a woman aged 25 to 39 who had recovered from COVID-19. The chain uses TRBV9 and TRBJ2-4; 11 nucleotides line up with TRBD1. CDR3 coding DNA: TGTGCCAGCAGCGTAGGAGAACGGACAGGGGGCGCTTCCAAAAACATTCAGTACTTC. Translating gives CASSVGERTGGASKNIQYF.